Included here is one T cell receptor (beta chain) sequence, with context. Germline assignment: CDR1 MNHNY and CDR2 SVGAGI (reference sequence). This CDR3 is built from 15 residues. The V end lost 3 bases, the J end lost 0 bases, and 9 bases lay between the germline ends. The immunoSEQ assay was v3.0, run at survey level. Generated by immunoSEQ multiplex PCR, the TCRdb table keeps only in-frame clones and is missing some. Of roughly 20,000 clones listed, approximately 84% are singletons. This record comes from a study of long-term antiretroviral therapy in people with HIV. Participants who had HIV were, without exception, treated in the United States.

The material sequenced was unsorted PBMCs, taken 1.8 years before starting antiretroviral therapy. The chain links TRBV6-6 to TRBJ2-1; no reliable D call. The TCR comes from a woman aged 25-40 years with HIV. The CDR3 loop is CASSYTAYSYNEQFF. The DNA for the CDR3 is TGTGCCAGCAGTTATACAGCATACTCCTACAATGAGCAGTTCTTC.